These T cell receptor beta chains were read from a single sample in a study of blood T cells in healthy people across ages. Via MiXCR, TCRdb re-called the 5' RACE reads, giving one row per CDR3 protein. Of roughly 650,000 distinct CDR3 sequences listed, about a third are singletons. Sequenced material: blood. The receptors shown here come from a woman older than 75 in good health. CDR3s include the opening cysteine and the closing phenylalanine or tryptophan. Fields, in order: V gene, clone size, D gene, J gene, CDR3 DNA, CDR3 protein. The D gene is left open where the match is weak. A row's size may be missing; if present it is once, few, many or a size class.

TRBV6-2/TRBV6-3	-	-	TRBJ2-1	TGTGCCAGCAGTTACACTACTCACGCCGACGGACGCTCCTACAATGAGCAGTTCTTC	CASSYTTHADGRSYNEQFF
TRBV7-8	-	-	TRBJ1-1	TGTGCCAGCAGCCCACGCCCCGGACAGATGAACACTGAAGCTTTCTTT	CASSPRPGQMNTEAFF
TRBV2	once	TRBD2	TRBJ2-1	TGTGCCAGTCTCCCCATTACTAGCGGGGTCTCCTCCTACAATGAGCAGTTCTTC	CASLPITSGVSSYNEQFF
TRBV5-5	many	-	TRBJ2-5	TGTGCCAGCAGCTCACACAGCGGACGGGGAGAGACCCAGTACTTC	CASSSHSGRGETQYF
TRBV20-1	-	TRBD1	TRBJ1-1	TGCAGTGCTAGTCTAACGGCAGGGGGCCTAATGAACACTGAAGCTTTCTTT	CSASLTAGGLMNTEAFF
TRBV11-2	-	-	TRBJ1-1	TGTGCCAGCAGCGTTAGGCGGGGGGGTCTAAGGTTTAGTAACACTGAAGCTTTCTTT	CASSVRRGGLRFSNTEAFF
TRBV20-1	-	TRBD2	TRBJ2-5	TGCAGTGCTAGGGGAACTAGCGGGGGGGAGACCCAGTACTTC	CSARGTSGGETQYF
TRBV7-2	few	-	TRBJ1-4	TGTGCCAGCAGCCTACAGGGACTACGGGAAAAACTGTTTTTT	CASSLQGLREKLFF
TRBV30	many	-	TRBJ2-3	TGTGCCTGGAGTGTAGGGCAGTTGAGCACAGATACGCAGTATTTT	CAWSVGQLSTDTQYF
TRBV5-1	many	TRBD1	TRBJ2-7	TGCGCCAGCAGCCCTGGGACAGGGTCGGTCGAGCAGTACTTC	CASSPGTGSVEQYF
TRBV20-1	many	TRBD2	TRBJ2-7	TGCAGTGCTAGCAGCGGGGGCACCTACGAGCAGTACTTC	CSASSGGTYEQYF
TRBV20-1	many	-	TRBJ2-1	TGCAGTGCTAGAGCGCAGGCAACGGGGTGGAATGAGCAGTTCTTC	CSARAQATGWNEQFF
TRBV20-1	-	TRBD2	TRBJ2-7	TGCAGTGCTAGCGGGAGGGCGGTCTACGAGCAGTACTTC	CSASGRAVYEQYF
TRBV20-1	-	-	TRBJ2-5	TGCAGTGCCATGAACCCAGGGGGGAGCTCCTACAATGAGCAGTACTTC	CSAMNPGGSSYNEQYF
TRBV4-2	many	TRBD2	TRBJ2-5	TGTGCCTCCCAGGGGCGGGGGGGCTTCCAAGAGACCCAGTACTTC	CASQGRGGFQETQYF
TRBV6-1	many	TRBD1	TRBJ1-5	TGTGCCAGCAGTGCCGGGACAGGGACAAATCAGCCCCAGCATTTT	CASSAGTGTNQPQHF
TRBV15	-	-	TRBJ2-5	TGTGTCACCAGCAGAGAGACCTTTGGGGGGGAGACCCAGTACTTC	CVTSRETFGGETQYF
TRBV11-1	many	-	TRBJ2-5	TGTGCCAGCAGCGGTGGGGGGGGCTTGGAAGAGACCCAGTACTTC	CASSGGGGLEETQYF
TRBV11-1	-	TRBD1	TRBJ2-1	TGTGCCAGCACCCAGGGACAGGGGTACAATGAGCAGTTCTTC	CASTQGQGYNEQFF
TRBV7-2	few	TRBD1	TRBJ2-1	TGTGCCAGCAGCTTCCGCGGTGGACAGGGTGGGAATGAGCAGTTCTTC	CASSFRGGQGGNEQFF
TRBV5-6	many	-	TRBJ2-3	TGTGCCAGCAGCTTGAATGGGGCTGCAGATACGCAGTATTTT	CASSLNGAADTQYF
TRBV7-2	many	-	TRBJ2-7	TGTGCCAGCAGCGGAAACCCCTACGAGCAGTACTTC	CASSGNPYEQYF
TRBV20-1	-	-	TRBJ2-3	TGCAGTGCTAGAGAAGCCAGGGATTGGGATACGCAGTATTTT	CSAREARDWDTQYF
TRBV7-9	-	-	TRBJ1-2	TGTGCCAGCAGCTTCCGGGACCACTTCTATGGCTACACCTTC	CASSFRDHFYGYTF
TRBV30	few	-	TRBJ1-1	TGTGCCTGGACCCCCCCAATGAACACTGAAGCTTTCTTT	CAWTPPMNTEAFF
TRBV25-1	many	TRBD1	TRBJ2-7	TGTGCCAGCAGTGAAACCCTGACAGGGGGCTCCTACGAGCAGTACTTC	CASSETLTGGSYEQYF
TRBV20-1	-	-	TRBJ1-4	TGCAGTGCTCCCTATAATGAAAAACTGTTTTTT	CSAPYNEKLFF
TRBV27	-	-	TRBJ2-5	TGTGCCAGCAGTCCCCGGGAACTTTCCCCCCGAGAGACCCAGTACTTC	CASSPRELSPRETQYF
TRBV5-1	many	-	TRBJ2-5	TGCGCCAGCAGCTTGGACTCTGGGAAAGAGACCCAGTACTTC	CASSLDSGKETQYF
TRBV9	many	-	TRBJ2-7	TGTGCCAGCAGCGTAGACGACAGCTTCTACGAGCAGTACTTC	CASSVDDSFYEQYF
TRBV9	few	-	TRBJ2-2	TGTGCCAGCAGCGTAATTGAAATGGCCGGGGAGCTGTTTTTT	CASSVIEMAGELFF
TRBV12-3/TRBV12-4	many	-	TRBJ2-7	TGTGCCAGCAGTTTAGTCGGTCGGGCCTACGAGCAGTACTTC	CASSLVGRAYEQYF
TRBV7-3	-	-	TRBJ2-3	TGTGCCAACAGCTTAAGACCAAGCACAGATACGCAGTATTTT	CANSLRPSTDTQYF
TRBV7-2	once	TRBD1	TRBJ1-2	TGTGCCAGCAGCGCAGGACAGGCCGTTACCTATGGCTACACCTTC	CASSAGQAVTYGYTF
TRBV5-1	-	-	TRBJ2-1	TGCGCCAGCGGCGGTGGACTGGACTTCAATGAGCAGTTCTTC	CASGGGLDFNEQFF
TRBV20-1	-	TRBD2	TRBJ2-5	TGCAGTGCTAGTCGGCTAGCGGGAGAGGGGGAGACCCAGTACTTC	CSASRLAGEGETQYF
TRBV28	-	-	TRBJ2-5	TGTGCCAGCAGTTTGTCCCTCGAAGCAGCGACGGCTCACCAAGAGACCCAGTACTTC	CASSLSLEAATAHQETQYF
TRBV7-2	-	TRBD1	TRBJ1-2	TGTGCCAGCAGCTCCCAATCCGGGCGGAGACAGGGGCTTGATGGCTACACCTTC	CASSSQSGRRQGLDGYTF
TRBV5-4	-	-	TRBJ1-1	TGTGCCAGCAGCTTGGGGACAGCGGACACTGAAGCTTTCTTT	CASSLGTADTEAFF
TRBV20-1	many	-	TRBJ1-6	TGCAGTGCTAGAGATTTTGATGACTCCTATAATTCACCCCTCCACTTT	CSARDFDDSYNSPLHF
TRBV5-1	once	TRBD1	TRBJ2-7	TGCGCCAGCAGCAAGGACGGGACAGTCAAGATGCAGTACTTC	CASSKDGTVKMQYF
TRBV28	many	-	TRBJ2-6	TGTGCCAGCAGCCCAATCGCCACCCCCTCTGGGGCCAACGTCCTGACTTTC	CASSPIATPSGANVLTF
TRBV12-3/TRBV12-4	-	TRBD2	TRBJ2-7	TGTGCCAGCAACGGAGCGGGGGGGACCTACGAGCAGTACTTC	CASNGAGGTYEQYF
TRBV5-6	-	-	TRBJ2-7	TGTGCCAGCACCCGGCCAGGGGATGTTACCCACTCCTACGAGCAGTACTTC	CASTRPGDVTHSYEQYF
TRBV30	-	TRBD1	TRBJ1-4	TGTGCCTGGAGTGTGCAGACCGGGACAGGGATCGGAAAACTGTTTTTT	CAWSVQTGTGIGKLFF
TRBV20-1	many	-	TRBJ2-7	TGCAGTGCTAGATTCTGGGGGACGGGCTCCTACGAGCAGTACTTC	CSARFWGTGSYEQYF
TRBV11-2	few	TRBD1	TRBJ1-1	TGTGCCAGCAGCCCCAGGGACAGGGGAGGACACACTGAAGCTTTCTTT	CASSPRDRGGHTEAFF
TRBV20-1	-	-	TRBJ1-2	TGCAGTGCTAGAGTCGGCCAGGAGCGAGGCTACACCTTC	CSARVGQERGYTF
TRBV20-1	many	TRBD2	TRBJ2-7	TGCAGTGCTAGAGCATTCGCCGGGACTAACTCCTACGAGCAGTACTTC	CSARAFAGTNSYEQYF
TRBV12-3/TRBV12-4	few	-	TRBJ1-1	TGTGCCAGCAGCCTACAGAGAGGGAACACTGAAGCTTTCTTT	CASSLQRGNTEAFF
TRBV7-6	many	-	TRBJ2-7	TGTGCCAGCAGCTTGGGGGGAGTGGGGGCAAGAGACGAGCAGTACTTC	CASSLGGVGARDEQYF